This TCR beta chain was identified in a study of cytomegalovirus exposure and HLA in healthy donors. This clone was recorded only once. The V gene lost 3 bases and the J gene lost 3 bases, with 9 bases spanning the gap. This CDR3 spans 13 amino acids. CDR1 is SGHDT, CDR2 YYEEEE, per germline. Primers for the PCR totalled 60 Vbeta and 13 Jbeta. Data came from immunoSEQ multiplex PCR; TCRdb stores just in-frame clones and leaves some out. The table includes about 180,000 clones, around four fifths detected once. This chain links TRBV5-6 with TRBJ2-5; weak D call: TRBD2 (6 bases). The receptor's source is a young woman in good health and CMV-seronegative. The specimen sequenced was PBMCs. Here the CDR3 reads CASSWGEEETQYF. As DNA, the CDR3 is TGTGCCAGCAGCTGGGGGGAAGAAGAGACCCAGTACTTC.